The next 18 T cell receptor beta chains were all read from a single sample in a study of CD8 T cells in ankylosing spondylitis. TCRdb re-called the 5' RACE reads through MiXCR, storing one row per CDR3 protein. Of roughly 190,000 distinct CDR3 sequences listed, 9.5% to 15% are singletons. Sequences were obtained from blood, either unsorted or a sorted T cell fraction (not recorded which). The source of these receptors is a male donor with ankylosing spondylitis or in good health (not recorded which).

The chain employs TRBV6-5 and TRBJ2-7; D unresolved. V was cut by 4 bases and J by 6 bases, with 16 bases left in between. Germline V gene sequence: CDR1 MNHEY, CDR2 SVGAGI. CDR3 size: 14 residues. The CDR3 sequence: CASSFKVQPTEQYF. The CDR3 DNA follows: TGTGCCAGCAGTTTTAAGGTGCAGCCTACCGAGCAGTACTTC.

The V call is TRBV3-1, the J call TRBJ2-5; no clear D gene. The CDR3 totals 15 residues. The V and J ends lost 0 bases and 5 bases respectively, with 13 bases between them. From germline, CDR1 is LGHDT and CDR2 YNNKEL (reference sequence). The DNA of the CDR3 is TGTGCCAGCAGCCAAGATCTTGCGGTAGGGGAGACCCAGTACTTC. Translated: CASSQDLAVGETQYF.

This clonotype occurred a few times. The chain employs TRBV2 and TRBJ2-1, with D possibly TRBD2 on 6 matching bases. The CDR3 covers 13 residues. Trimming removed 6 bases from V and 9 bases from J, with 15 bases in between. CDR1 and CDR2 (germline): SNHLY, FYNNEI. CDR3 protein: CASSPYQGGEQFF. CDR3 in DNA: TGTGCCAGCAGCCCATACCAGGGAGGTGAGCAGTTCTTC.

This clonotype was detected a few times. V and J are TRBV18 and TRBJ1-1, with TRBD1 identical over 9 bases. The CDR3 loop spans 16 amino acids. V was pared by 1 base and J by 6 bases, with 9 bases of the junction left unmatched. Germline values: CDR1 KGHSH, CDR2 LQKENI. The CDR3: CASSPQGQGAVSEAFF. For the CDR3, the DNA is TGTGCCAGCTCACCACAGGGACAGGGTGCGGTATCTGAAGCTTTCTTT.

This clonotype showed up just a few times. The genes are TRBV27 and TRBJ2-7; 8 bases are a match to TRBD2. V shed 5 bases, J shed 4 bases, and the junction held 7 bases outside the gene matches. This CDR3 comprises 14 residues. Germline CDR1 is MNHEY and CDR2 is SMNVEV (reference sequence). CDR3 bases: TGTGCCAGCAGTCCGGGAGGGGGGGCTTACGAGCAGTACTTC. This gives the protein CASSPGGGAYEQYF.

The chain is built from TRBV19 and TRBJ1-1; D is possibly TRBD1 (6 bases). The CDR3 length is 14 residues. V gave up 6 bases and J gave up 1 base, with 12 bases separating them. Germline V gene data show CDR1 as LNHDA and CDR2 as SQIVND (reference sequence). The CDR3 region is CASSSQGWNTEAFF. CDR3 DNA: TGTGCCAGTAGCTCCCAGGGGTGGAACACTGAAGCTTTCTTT.

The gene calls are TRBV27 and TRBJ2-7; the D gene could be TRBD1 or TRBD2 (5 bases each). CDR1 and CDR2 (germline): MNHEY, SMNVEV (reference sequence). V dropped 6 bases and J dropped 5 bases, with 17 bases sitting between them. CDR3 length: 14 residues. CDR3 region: CASSPYGTSNEQYF. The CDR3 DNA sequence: TGTGCCAGCAGCCCTTACGGGACCAGCAACGAGCAGTACTTC.

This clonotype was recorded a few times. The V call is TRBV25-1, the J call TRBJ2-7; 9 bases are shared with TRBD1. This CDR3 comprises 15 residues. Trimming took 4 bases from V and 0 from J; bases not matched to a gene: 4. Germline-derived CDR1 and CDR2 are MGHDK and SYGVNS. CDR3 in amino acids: CASSGWDRASYEQYF. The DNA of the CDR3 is TGTGCCAGCAGTGGCTGGGACAGGGCCTCCTACGAGCAGTACTTC.

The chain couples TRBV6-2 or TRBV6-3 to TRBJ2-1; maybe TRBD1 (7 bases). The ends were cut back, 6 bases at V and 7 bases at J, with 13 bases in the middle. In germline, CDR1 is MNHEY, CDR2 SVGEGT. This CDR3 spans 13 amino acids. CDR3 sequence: CASRRRGQNEQFF. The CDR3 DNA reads TGTGCCAGCAGGCGGAGGGGGCAGAATGAGCAGTTCTTC.

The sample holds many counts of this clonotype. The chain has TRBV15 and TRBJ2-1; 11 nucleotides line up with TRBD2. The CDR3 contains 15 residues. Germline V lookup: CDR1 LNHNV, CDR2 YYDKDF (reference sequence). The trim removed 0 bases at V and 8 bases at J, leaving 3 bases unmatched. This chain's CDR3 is CATSREILAGDEQFF. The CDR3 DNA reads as TGTGCCACCAGCAGAGAGATACTAGCGGGAGATGAGCAGTTCTTC.

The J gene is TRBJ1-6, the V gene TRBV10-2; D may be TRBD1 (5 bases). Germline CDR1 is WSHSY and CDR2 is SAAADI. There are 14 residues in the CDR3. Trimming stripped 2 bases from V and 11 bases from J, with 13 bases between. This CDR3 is CASSERDSQPPLHF. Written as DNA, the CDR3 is TGCGCCAGCAGTGAGCGGGACTCCCAACCACCCCTCCACTTT.

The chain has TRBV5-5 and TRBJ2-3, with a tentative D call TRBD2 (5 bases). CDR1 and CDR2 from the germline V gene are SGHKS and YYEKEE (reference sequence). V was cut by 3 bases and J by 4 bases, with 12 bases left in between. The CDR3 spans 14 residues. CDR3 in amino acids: CASSSGLLADTQYF. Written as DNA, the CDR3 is TGTGCCAGCAGCTCCGGACTGCTGGCAGATACGCAGTATTTT.

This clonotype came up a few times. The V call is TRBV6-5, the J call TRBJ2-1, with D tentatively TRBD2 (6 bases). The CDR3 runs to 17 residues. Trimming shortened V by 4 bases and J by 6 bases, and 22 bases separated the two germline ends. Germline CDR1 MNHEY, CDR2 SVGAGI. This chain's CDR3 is CASSSPMEGLRGNEQFF. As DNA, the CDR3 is TGTGCCAGCAGTTCCCCAATGGAGGGTTTGAGAGGCAATGAGCAGTTCTTC.

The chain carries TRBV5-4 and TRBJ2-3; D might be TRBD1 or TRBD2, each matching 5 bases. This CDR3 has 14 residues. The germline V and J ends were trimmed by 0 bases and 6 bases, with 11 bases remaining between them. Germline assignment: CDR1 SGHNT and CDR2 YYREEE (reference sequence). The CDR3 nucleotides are TGTGCCAGCAGCTTGGCCGGGGCTCCGGATACGCAGTATTTT. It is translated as CASSLAGAPDTQYF.

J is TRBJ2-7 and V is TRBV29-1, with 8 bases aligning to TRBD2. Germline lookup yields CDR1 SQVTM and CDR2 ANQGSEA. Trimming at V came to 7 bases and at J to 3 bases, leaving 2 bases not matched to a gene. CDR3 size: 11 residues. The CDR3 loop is CSAGGGYEQYF. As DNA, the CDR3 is TGCAGCGCGGGAGGGGGCTACGAGCAGTACTTC.

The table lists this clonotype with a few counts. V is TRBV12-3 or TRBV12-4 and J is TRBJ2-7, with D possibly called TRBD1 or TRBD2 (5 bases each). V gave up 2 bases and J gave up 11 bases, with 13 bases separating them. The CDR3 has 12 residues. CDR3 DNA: TGTGCCAGCAGTTTACGGGGACCGGATAAGTACTTC. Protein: CASSLRGPDKYF.

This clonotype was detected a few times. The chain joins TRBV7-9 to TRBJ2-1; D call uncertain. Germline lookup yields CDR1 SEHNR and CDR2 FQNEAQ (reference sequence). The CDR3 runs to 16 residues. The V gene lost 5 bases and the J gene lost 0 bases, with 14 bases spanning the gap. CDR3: CASSPSSLHSYNEQFF. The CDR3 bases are TGTGCCAGCAGCCCCTCGTCTCTTCACTCCTACAATGAGCAGTTCTTC.

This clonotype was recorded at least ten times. CDR3 in DNA: TGCAGTGCTAGAGATCCCGGACTAGCGGGATTTGGTGAGCAGTTCTTC. This encodes CSARDPGLAGFGEQFF. The V call is TRBV20-1, the J call TRBJ2-1, with 12 bases identical to TRBD2. J lost 9 bases, V lost 0 bases, and 9 bases had no gene match. Germline lookup yields CDR1 DFQATT and CDR2 SNEGSKA (reference sequence). The CDR3 has 16 residues.